This T cell receptor beta chain emerged from a study of blood T cell repertoires in COVID-19. Libraries were prepared by immunoSEQ multiplex PCR; TCRdb keeps only in-frame clonotypes and omits some of them. Of about 280,000 clones in the sample, approximately 78% were seen once. The germline V gene has CDR1 SGDLS and CDR2 YYNGEE. The CDR3 extends over 15 amino acids. Trimming stripped 6 bases from V and 2 bases from J, with 16 bases between. This chain connects TRBV9 to TRBJ2-3; D is perhaps TRBD2 (6 bases). The sequenced material came from PBMCs or T cells enriched from blood (not recorded which). The TCR sequence derives from a man aged 35 to 55 who had been exposed to COVID-19. The CDR3 here is CASIPDSGPTDTQYF. Here the CDR3 DNA reads TGTGCCAGCATTCCCGATAGCGGCCCCACAGATACGCAGTATTTT.